This T cell receptor (beta chain) comes out of a study of blood T cells in healthy people across ages. This clonotype came up many times. The antigen is undetermined. The study's findings and limits: Getting older went along with TCR beta diversity per million T cells dropping roughly linearly.

The CDR3 consists of 13 residues. V was shortened by 0 bases and J by 4 bases, with 6 bases between the two germline ends. The germline V gene has CDR1 LGHNA and CDR2 YSLEER. Sample-barcoded 5' priming and a J-beta primer mix drove a second PCR of about 6 to 11 cycles. A template-switch adaptor that had 12 random nucleotides put a tag on each cDNA molecule. TCRdb reprocessed the 5' RACE reads via MiXCR and lists one record per CDR3 protein. Of roughly 500,000 distinct CDR3 sequences in the sample, approximately 25% were seen once. This sample also belongs to another study, concerning T cells of mothers and their children. As that study records: Extracted RNA, in its entirety, went into cDNA synthesis at around 1.4 ug per 15 ul.

The rearrangement links TRBV4-3 to TRBJ2-5; D uncertain. Sequencing was performed on blood. The source is a boy between 10 and 17 years old in good health. The CDR3 region has the DNA TGCGCCAGCAGCCAAGAGCGCACAGAGACCCAGTACTTC. It encodes CASSQERTETQYF.